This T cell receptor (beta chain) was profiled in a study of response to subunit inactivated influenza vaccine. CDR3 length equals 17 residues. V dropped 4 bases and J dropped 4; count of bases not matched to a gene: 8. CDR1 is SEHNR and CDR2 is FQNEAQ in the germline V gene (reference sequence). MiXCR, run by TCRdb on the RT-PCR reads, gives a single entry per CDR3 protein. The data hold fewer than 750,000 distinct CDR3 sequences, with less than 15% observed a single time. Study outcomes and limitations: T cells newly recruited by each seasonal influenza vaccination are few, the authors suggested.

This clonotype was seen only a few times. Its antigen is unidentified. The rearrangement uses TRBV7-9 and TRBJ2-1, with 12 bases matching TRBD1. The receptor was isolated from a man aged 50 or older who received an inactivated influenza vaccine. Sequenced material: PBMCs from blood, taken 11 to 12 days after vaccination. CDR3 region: CASSSYEGQGAYNEQFF. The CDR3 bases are TGTGCCAGCAGCTCGTACGAGGGACAGGGGGCTTACAATGAGCAGTTCTTC.